This paragraph reports one T cell receptor (beta chain). Its antigen is unknown. Amplification of the TCR beta CDR3 regions used RNA transcripts (as template). Amplification began with first-round RT-PCR using HTBI primers, then second-round multiplex PCR was performed. TCRdb analysed the multiplex PCR reads with MiXCR anew, one entry per CDR3 protein. The table has 350,000 to 400,000 distinct CDR3 sequences, less than 20% seen once. The data belong to a study of Graves' ophthalmopathy and Graves' hyperthyroidism. Background on the study: Prior to any treatment, peripheral blood was collected at the time of initial diagnosis.

The CDR3 length is 16 residues. The V gene end was trimmed by 6 bases and the J gene end by 1 base; junction bases not matched to a gene: 10. Germline V lookup: CDR1 MNHEY, CDR2 SMNVEV (reference sequence). Findings and caveats of the study: Ophthalmopathy progression predictions by the model showed roughly 75% specificity and approximately 71% sensitivity.

The V call is TRBV27, the J call TRBJ1-1; 8 bases agree with TRBD1. The receptor comes from a woman under 30 with stable Graves' hyperthyroidism. Material for sequencing was peripheral blood. In DNA, the CDR3 is TGTGCCAGCAGGGACAGGGAGCACATGAGGAACACTGAAGCTTTCTTT. Its protein product is CASRDREHMRNTEAFF.